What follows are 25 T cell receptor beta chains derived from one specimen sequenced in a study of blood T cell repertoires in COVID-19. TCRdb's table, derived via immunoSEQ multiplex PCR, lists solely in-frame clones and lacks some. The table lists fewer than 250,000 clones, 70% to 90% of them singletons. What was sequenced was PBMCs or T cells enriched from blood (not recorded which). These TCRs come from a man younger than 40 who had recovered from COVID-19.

The CDR3 loop is CASSLDRGVQPQHF. The DNA for the CDR3 is TGTGCCAGCAGTTTGGACAGGGGGGTTCAGCCCCAGCATTTT. The V call is TRBV28, the J call TRBJ1-5, with TRBD1 matching 10 bases. Germline V CDR1 and CDR2: MDHEN, SYDVKM. With V trimmed by 3 bases and J by 6 bases, 2 bases remained unmatched. This CDR3 contains 14 residues.

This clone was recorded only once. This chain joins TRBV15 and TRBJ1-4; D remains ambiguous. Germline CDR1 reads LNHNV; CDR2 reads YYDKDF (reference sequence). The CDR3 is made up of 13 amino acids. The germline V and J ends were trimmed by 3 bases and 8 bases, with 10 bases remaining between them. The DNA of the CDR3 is TGTGCCACCAGCAGTCCCCCTGGCGAAAAACTGTTTTTT. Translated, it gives CATSSPPGEKLFF.

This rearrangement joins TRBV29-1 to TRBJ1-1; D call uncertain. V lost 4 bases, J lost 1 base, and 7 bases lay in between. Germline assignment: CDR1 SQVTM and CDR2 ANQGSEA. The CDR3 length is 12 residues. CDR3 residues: CSVATPNTEAFF. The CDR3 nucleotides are TGCAGCGTTGCCACTCCGAACACTGAAGCTTTCTTT. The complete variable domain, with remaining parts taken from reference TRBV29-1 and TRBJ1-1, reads SAVISQKPSRDICQRGTSLTIQCQVDSQVTMMFWYRQQPGQSLTLIATANQGSEATYESGFVIDKFPISRPNLTFSTLTVSNMSPEDSSIYLCSVATPNTEAFFGQGTRLTVV.

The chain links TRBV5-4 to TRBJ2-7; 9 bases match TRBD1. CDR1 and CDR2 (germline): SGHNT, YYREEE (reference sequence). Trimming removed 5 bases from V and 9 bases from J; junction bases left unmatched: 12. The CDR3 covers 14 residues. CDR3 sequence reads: CASSLQGATFGQYF. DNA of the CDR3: TGTGCCAGCAGTCTACAGGGGGCCACCTTTGGGCAGTACTTC.

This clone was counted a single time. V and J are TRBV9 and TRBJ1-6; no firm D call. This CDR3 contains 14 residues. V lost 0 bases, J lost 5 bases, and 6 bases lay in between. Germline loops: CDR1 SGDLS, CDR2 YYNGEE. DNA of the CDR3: TGTGCCAGCAGCGTAGAGGCGGATAATTCACCCCTCCACTTT. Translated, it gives CASSVEADNSPLHF.

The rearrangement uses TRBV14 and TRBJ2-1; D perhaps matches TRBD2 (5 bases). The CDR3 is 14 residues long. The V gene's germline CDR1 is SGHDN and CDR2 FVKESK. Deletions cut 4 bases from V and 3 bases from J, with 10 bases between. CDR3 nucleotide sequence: TGTGCCAGCAGCCCACTGGGGAGCTACAATGAGCAGTTCTTC. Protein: CASSPLGSYNEQFF.

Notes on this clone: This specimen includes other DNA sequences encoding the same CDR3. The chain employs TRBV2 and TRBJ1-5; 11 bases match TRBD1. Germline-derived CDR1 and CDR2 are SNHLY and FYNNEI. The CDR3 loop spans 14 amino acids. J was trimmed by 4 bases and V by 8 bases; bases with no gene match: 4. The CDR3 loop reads CASSGTGGNQPQHF. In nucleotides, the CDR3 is TGTGCCAGCTCCGGGACAGGGGGTAATCAGCCCCAGCATTTT.

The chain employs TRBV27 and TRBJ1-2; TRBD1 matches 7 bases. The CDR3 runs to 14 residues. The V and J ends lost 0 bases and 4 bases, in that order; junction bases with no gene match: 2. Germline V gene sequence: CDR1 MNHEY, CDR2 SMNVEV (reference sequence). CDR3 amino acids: CASSLSGGGYGYTF. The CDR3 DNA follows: TGTGCCAGCAGTTTATCAGGGGGCGGCTATGGCTACACCTTC.

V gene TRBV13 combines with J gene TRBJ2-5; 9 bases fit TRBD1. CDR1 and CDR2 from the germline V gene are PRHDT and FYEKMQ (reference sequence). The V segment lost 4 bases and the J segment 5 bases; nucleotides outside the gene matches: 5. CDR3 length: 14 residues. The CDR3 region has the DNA TGTGCCAGCAGCTCTACAGGGGGCCTGGAGACCCAGTACTTC. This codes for CASSSTGGLETQYF.

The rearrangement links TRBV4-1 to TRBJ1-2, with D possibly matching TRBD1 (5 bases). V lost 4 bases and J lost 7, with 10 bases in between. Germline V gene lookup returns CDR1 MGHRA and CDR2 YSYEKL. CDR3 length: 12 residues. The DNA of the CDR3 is TGCGCCAGCAGCCGGGGCCCCAGTGGCTACACCTTC. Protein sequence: CASSRGPSGYTF.

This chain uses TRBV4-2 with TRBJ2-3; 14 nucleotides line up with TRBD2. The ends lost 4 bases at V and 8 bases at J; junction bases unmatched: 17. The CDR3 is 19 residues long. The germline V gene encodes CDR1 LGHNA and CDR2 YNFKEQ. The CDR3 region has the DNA TGTGCCAGCAGCCCCACCACCGGGACTAGCGGGAGCAAGGGAGGTACGCAGTATTTT. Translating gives CASSPTTGTSGSKGGTQYF.

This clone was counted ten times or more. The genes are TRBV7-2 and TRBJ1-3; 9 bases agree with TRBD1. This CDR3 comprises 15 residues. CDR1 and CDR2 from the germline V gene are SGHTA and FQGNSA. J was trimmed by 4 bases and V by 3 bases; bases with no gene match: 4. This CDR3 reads CASSLGQGYGNTIYF. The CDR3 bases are TGTGCCAGCAGCTTGGGACAGGGTTACGGAAACACCATATATTTT.

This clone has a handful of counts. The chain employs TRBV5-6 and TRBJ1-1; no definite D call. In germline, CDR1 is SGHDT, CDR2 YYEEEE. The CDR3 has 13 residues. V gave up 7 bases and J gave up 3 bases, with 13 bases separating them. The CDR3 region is CASAEAPDTEAFF. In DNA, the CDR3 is TGTGCCAGCGCTGAAGCTCCCGACACTGAAGCTTTCTTT.

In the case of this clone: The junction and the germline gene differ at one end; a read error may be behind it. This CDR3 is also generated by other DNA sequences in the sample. The CDR3 spells CATRAGYGGGSNQPQHF. The CDR3 nucleotides read TGCGCCACCCGCGCCGGATACGGGGGGGGGAGCAATCAGCCCCAGCATTTT. The V and J genes are TRBV7-4 and TRBJ1-5; D perhaps matches TRBD1 (5 bases). The CDR3 spans 17 residues. The germline CDR1 and CDR2 sequences are SGHVT and SQSDAQ. Supplemented by reference TRBV7-4 and TRBJ1-5, the full variable domain reads GAGVSQSPRYKVAKRGRDVALRCDSISGHVTLYWYRQTLGQGSEVLTYSQSDAQRDKSGRPSGRFSAERPERSVSTLKIQRTEQGDSAVYLCATRAGYGGGSNQPQHFGDGTRLSIL.

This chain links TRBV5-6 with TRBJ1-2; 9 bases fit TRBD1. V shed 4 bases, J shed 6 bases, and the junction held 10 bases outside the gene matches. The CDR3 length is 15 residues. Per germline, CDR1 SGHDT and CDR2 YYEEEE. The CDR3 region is CASSLQPGQGHGYTF. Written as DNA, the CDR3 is TGTGCCAGCAGCCTGCAACCGGGACAGGGACATGGCTACACCTTC.

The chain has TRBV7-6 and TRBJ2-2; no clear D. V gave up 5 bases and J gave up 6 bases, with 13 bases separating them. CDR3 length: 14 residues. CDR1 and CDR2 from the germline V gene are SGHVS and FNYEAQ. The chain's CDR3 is CASSPVGVPGELFF. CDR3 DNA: TGTGCCAGCAGCCCGGTAGGAGTCCCCGGGGAGCTGTTTTTT.

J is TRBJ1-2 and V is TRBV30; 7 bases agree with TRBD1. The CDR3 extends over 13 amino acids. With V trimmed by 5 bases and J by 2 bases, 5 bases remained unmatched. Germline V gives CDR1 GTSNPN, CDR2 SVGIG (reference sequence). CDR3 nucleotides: TGTGCCTGGTACAGGGGACTCAACTATGGCTACACCTTC. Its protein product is CAWYRGLNYGYTF.

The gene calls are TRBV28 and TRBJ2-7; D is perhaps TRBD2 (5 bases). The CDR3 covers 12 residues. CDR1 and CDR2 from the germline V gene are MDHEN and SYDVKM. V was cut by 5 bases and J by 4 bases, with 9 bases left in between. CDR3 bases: TGTGCCAGCAGTCCTGGAGGATACGAGCAGTACTTC. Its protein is CASSPGGYEQYF.

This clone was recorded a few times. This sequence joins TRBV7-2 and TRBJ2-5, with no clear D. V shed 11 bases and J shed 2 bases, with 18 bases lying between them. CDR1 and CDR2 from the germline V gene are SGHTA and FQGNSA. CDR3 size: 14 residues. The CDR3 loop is CAATRPGYQETQYF. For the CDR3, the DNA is TGTGCCGCGACACGGCCCGGATATCAAGAGACCCAGTACTTC.

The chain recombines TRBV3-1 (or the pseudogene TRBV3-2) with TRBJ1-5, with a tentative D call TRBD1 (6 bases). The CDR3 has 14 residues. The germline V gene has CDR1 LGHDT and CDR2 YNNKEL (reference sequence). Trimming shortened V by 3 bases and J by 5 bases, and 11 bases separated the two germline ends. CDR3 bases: TGTGCCAGCAGCCAGGGGGCGCAGGATCAGCCCCAGCATTTT. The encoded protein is CASSQGAQDQPQHF.

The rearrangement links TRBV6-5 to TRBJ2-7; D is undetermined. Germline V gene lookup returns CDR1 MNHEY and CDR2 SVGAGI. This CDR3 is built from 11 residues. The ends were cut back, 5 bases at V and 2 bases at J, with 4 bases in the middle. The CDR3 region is CASSTAYEQYF. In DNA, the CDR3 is TGTGCCAGCAGTACAGCCTACGAGCAGTACTTC.

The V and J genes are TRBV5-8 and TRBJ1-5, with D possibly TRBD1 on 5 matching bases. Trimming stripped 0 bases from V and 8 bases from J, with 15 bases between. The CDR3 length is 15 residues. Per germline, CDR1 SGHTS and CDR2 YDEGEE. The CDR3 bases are TGTGCCAGCAGCTTGGAAGGGGCGGGGAACGAGCCCCAGCATTTT. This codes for CASSLEGAGNEPQHF.

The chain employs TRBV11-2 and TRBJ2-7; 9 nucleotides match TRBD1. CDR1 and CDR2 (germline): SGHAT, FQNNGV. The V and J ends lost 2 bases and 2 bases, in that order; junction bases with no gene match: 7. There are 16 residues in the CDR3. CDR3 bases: TGTGCCAGCAGCTTACCTACGGACAGGGGACCCTACGAGCAGTACTTC. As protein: CASSLPTDRGPYEQYF. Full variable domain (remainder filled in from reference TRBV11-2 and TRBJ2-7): EAGVAQSPRYKIIEKRQSVAFWCNPISGHATLYWYQQILGQGPKLLIQFQNNGVVDDSQLPKDRFSAERLKGVDSTLKIQPAKLEDSAVYLCASSLPTDRGPYEQYFGPGTRLTVT.

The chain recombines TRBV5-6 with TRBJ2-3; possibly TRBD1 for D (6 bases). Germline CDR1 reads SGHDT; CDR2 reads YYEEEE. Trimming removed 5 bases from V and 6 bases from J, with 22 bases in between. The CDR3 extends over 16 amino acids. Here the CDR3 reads CASSSTWQGYADTQYF. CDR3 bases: TGTGCCAGCAGTTCGACGTGGCAGGGGTATGCCGATACGCAGTATTTT.

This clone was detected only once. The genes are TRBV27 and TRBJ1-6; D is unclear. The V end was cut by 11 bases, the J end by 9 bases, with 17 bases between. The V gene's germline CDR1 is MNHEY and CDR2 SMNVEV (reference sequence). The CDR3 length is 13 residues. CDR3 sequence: CAAGEGIISPLHF. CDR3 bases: TGTGCCGCTGGGGAGGGAATTATTTCACCCCTCCACTTT.